The 9 T cell receptor beta chains below come from one sample, sequenced in a study of blood T cell repertoires in COVID-19. Data came from immunoSEQ multiplex PCR; TCRdb stores just in-frame clones and leaves some out. Of 100,000 to 140,000 clones in the sample, under 95% were seen once. The material sequenced was peripheral blood. These receptors all stem from a woman aged 25 to 39 with acute or convalescent COVID-19.

The chain employs TRBV4-1 and TRBJ1-1; possible D gene TRBD1, 6 bases. Deletions cut 1 base from V and 1 base from J, with 13 bases between. The CDR3 runs to 16 residues. CDR1 MGHRA and CDR2 YSYEKL come from the germline V gene. The DNA for the CDR3 is TGCGCCAGCAGCCAAGTCCTACAGGGCCGGAACACTGAAGCTTTCTTT. This sequence encodes CASSQVLQGRNTEAFF.

The chain joins TRBV7-2 to TRBJ2-7; 11 bases match TRBD2. This CDR3 is built from 16 residues. J was trimmed by 3 bases and V by 5 bases; bases with no gene match: 9. Germline CDR1 SGHTA, CDR2 FQGNSA. The CDR3 sequence is CASSPPGLAGGYEQYF. CDR3 coding DNA: TGTGCCAGCAGCCCCCCCGGGCTAGCGGGAGGCTACGAGCAGTACTTC.

This sequence joins TRBV15 and TRBJ2-7; TRBD2 aligns across 11 bases. The length of the CDR3 is 19 residues. Germline CDR1 reads LNHNV; CDR2 reads YYDKDF (reference sequence). Unmatched junction bases numbered 10, after V lost 0 bases and J lost 0 bases. CDR3 sequence: CATSREVFLAGGRSYEQYF. As DNA, the CDR3 is TGTGCCACCAGCAGAGAGGTCTTCCTAGCGGGGGGACGCTCCTACGAGCAGTACTTC.

The V and J genes are TRBV11-2 and TRBJ2-5, with 9 bases fitting TRBD2. CDR1 and CDR2 (germline): SGHAT, FQNNGV. Losses at the gene ends were 3 bases for V and 2 bases for J; bases not matched to a gene: 7. The CDR3 is 16 residues long. This chain's CDR3 is CASSFEWLAGQETQYF. CDR3 bases: TGTGCCAGCAGCTTTGAATGGCTAGCGGGGCAAGAGACCCAGTACTTC.

This chain uses TRBV11-3 with TRBJ2-5, with D unclear. Germline CDR1 is SGHNT and CDR2 is YENEEA. The V end lost 5 bases, the J end lost 0 bases, and 10 bases lay between the germline ends. The CDR3 runs to 14 residues. The CDR3 reads CASSLQTHQETQYF. The CDR3 DNA is TGTGCCAGCAGCCTGCAGACTCACCAAGAGACCCAGTACTTC.

The genes are TRBV4-1 and TRBJ2-7, with TRBD1 as a possible D gene (6 bases). Germline V gene lookup returns CDR1 MGHRA and CDR2 YSYEKL. The CDR3 covers 12 residues. The V end lost 4 bases, the J end lost 4 bases, and 8 bases lay between the germline ends. The CDR3 region is CASSPTGYEQYF. Written as DNA, the CDR3 is TGCGCCAGCAGCCCTACAGGGTACGAGCAGTACTTC.

The rearrangement links TRBV7-5 to TRBJ2-6; the DNA was not used to check the table's D call, TRBD2. TRBV7-5 is a listed pseudogene. The CDR3 has 18 residues. CDR3 loop: CARSLVKPTGSGANVLTF. Here the CDR3 DNA reads TGTGCCAGAAGCTTAGTCAAACCCACGGGCTCTGGGGCCAACGTCCTGACTTTC.

This sequence joins TRBV18 and TRBJ1-2; D may be TRBD1 (5 bases). There are 15 residues in the CDR3. The germline gives CDR1 KGHSH, CDR2 LQKENI. V lost 2 bases and J 0 bases, leaving 10 bases between the germline ends. The CDR3 bases are TGTGCCAGCTCACCAGGAGACAGAACTAACTATGGCTACACCTTC. The encoded protein is CASSPGDRTNYGYTF. The whole variable domain, remainder taken from reference TRBV18 and TRBJ1-2, is NAGVMQNPRHLVRRRGQEARLRCSPMKGHSHVYWYRQLPEEGLKFMVYLQKENIIDESGMPKERFSAEFPKEGPSILRIQQVVRGDSAAYFCASSPGDRTNYGYTFGSGTRLTVV.

V gene TRBV27 combines with J gene TRBJ1-2; D is undetermined. V was cut by 7 bases and J by 6 bases, with 24 bases left in between. The CDR3 consists of 16 residues. Looked up from germline, CDR1 is MNHEY and CDR2 is SMNVEV (reference sequence). CDR3 in DNA: TGTGCCAGCACCGCGCGGAGGGTGGACCTCCGTGATGGCTACACCTTC. Translation: CASTARRVDLRDGYTF.